Described below is a single T cell receptor beta chain sequence and its context. How the authors handled the data: How many nucleated cells were present was estimated from reference gene primer amplification. Produced via immunoSEQ multiplex PCR; TCRdb's table is partial and in-frame only. That table is the source of V, J and clone size, and D and trimming were worked out from the DNA. Here the sample spans about 300,000 clones, roughly nine tenths being singletons. This record belongs to a study of blood T cell repertoires in COVID-19. Sample: peripheral blood. This TCR was sampled from a woman aged 25 to 39 with COVID-19, enrolled during active disease.

CDR3 loop: CASSSPGSGAYEQYF. CDR3 sequence (DNA): TGTGCCAGCAGCTCCCCGGGTAGCGGAGCCTACGAGCAGTACTTC. V is TRBV7-9 and J is TRBJ2-7; possibly TRBD2 for D (6 bases). CDR3 size: 15 residues. The ends were cut back, 4 bases at V and 2 bases at J, with 15 bases in the middle. From germline, CDR1 is SEHNR and CDR2 FQNEAQ (reference sequence).